A single T cell receptor (beta chain) is shown here with its context. Its antigen is still unknown. The record has no base qualities; no much larger clone is one base away. This sample is part of a study of response to subunit inactivated influenza vaccine (dated by TCRdb to the late 2010s). At the level of the whole study: Deep quantitative profiling of the T cell receptor repertoire was used in the study to follow responses to a trivalent subunit inactivated influenza vaccine.

Library generation was performed with RT-PCR. The instrument was an Illumina HiSeq 2500. TCRdb's own reprocessing of the public reads used fastp at Q25 and MiXCR and kept productive beta chains. Records with the same CDR3 protein are collapsed into one entry carrying the most frequent genes and DNA. The sample records roughly 570,000 distinct CDR3 sequences, 10% to 15% of which are singletons. Around 13% of the sample is in the top ten clones. The time point label, as the study defines it: 45 days after influenza vaccine administration. What the study reported, not specific to this receptor: The authors proposed that each seasonal influenza vaccination may bring in only a limited number of new T cells.

Counted from cysteine to phenylalanine, this CDR3 has 14 amino acids. Only the CDR3 DNA stays, 42 bases, in frame from base 1. Looking up the germline V gene yields CDR1 SQVTM and CDR2 ANQGSEA. V is cut by 3 bases and J by 3 bases, and the space between the germline ends is 15 bases. The chain is encoded by TRBV29-1 joined to TRBJ2-7, with TRBD1 tentatively as D gene (5 bases match). Source: PBMCs from blood, taken 45 days after vaccination. This clonotype was sampled from a man aged 50-59 years who received an inactivated influenza vaccine. Donor details come from another sample of the same person, matched by shared clones. The CDR3 region has the sequence CSVEKSRECYEQYF. At the DNA level, the sequence is TGCAGCGTTGAGAAGAGCAGGGAATGCTACGAGCAGTACTTC.